This entry lists 4 T cell receptor beta chains sequenced from one sample in a study of blood T cell dynamics during melanoma immunotherapy. As for time point: week 3, after first cycle of checkpoint inhibitor. This table comes from immunoSEQ multiplex PCR, and its TCRdb copy is limited to in-frame clones, with some not included. Of approximately 3,700 clones in the sample, 95% to 96% were seen once. The material sequenced was effector memory CD8+ T cells from blood, taken from a patient treated with checkpoint blockade. The receptor source for this set is a human donor with melanoma.

The V and J genes are TRBV19 and TRBJ2-1, with D possibly TRBD2 on 6 matching bases. Germline-derived CDR1 and CDR2 are LNHDA and SQIVND (reference sequence). The CDR3 is 15 residues long. Trimming removed 5 bases at V and 5 bases at J, with 16 bases between. The CDR3 region is CASSPLTGENNEQFF. In DNA, the CDR3 is TGTGCCAGTAGTCCTCTCACGGGGGAAAACAATGAGCAGTTCTTC.

The chain recombines TRBV4-3 with TRBJ1-2, with TRBD1 as a possible D gene (5 bases). V was pared by 5 bases and J by 8 bases, with 18 bases between. Germline values: CDR1 LGHNA, CDR2 YSLEER. The CDR3 is 14 residues long. Written as DNA, the CDR3 is TGCGCCAGCAGCACAACGCTCAGGGTGGACGGCTACACCTTC. It encodes CASSTTLRVDGYTF.

This sequence joins TRBV27 and TRBJ1-2; 7 bases are shared with TRBD1. Germline CDR1 is MNHEY and CDR2 is SMNVEV (reference sequence). The J segment lost 0 bases and the V segment lost 6 bases, leaving 7 bases of the junction unmatched. The CDR3 has 15 amino acids. CDR3 amino acids: CASSRGTDPNYGYTF. The CDR3 nucleotides read TGTGCCAGCAGCCGGGGGACAGACCCTAACTATGGCTACACCTTC.

This clone has only one observation. This rearrangement joins TRBV27 to TRBJ2-7; possibly TRBD2 for D (5 bases). Trimming removed 4 bases at V and 5 bases at J, with 21 bases between. This CDR3 comprises 16 residues. Germline CDR1 and CDR2: MNHEY and SMNVEV (reference sequence). CDR3 in DNA: TGTGCCAGCAGTTCGTTGGCTAGCCGAGACTATCACGAGCAGTACTTC. The encoded protein is CASSSLASRDYHEQYF.